This T cell receptor (beta chain) was captured by sequencing in a study of shared clonotypes between healthy human individuals. Sequencing was performed with immunoSEQ multiplex PCR; in TCRdb, only in-frame clones are kept and a portion is missing. The data contain a few million clones, over 85% of them singletons. V was shortened by 4 bases and J by 4 bases, with 15 bases between the two germline ends. The V gene's germline CDR1 is SQVTM and CDR2 ANQGSEA. This CDR3 spans 14 amino acids. The receptor was derived from a man in his late teens or twenties in good health. Some clones in this sample may be carry-over from other donors' samples. J is TRBJ2-3 and V is TRBV29-1; D might be TRBD1 (6 bases). Sequencing was performed on naive CD4+ T cells from PBMCs. Subset denoted: CD45RA+ positively selected. CDR3 coding DNA: TGCAGCGTTGCGGGACACACTGGGGCAGATACGCAGTATTTT. Amino acid sequence: CSVAGHTGADTQYF.